Following are 16 T cell receptor beta chains from one sample sequenced in a study of long-term antiretroviral therapy in people with HIV. They ran version v3.0 of the immunoSEQ assay at survey level. Produced via immunoSEQ multiplex PCR; TCRdb's table is partial and in-frame only. The table lists approximately 22,000 clones, less than 90% of them singletons. Sequencing used unsorted PBMCs, obtained 1.9 years after starting antiretroviral therapy. The source is a woman between 45 and 65 years old with HIV.

The rearrangement joins TRBV6-7 to TRBJ2-3; 9 bases agree with TRBD2. TRBV6-7 is given ORF status, its function remaining uncertain. J lost 4 bases, V lost 2 bases, and 13 bases had no gene match. This CDR3 spans 18 amino acids. CDR3: CASSYAPLLRGGADTQYF. The CDR3 DNA reads TGTGCCAGCAGTTACGCCCCCCTCTTGCGGGGGGGCGCAGATACGCAGTATTTT.

The chain recombines TRBV11-2 with TRBJ2-1; D is unresolved. Trimming shortened V by 2 bases and J by 0 bases, and 8 bases separated the two germline ends. This CDR3 is built from 15 residues. CDR1 is SGHAT, CDR2 FQNNGV, per germline. CDR3 residues: CASSLTLTSYNEQFF. CDR3 sequence (DNA): TGTGCCAGCAGCTTAACGCTTACCTCCTACAATGAGCAGTTCTTC.

The chain carries TRBV10-3 and TRBJ1-2, with 10 bases lining up with TRBD1. The germline gives CDR1 ENHRY, CDR2 SYGVKD. The CDR3 is 17 residues long. The junction had 12 bases not matched to a gene; V was cut back by 4 bases and J by 4 bases. The CDR3 DNA is TGTGCCATCAGTGGTCCGGGACAGGGGACTACTTTCTATGGCTACACCTTC. Its translation is CAISGPGQGTTFYGYTF.

The gene calls are TRBV18 and TRBJ2-1, with TRBD2 as a possible D gene (6 bases). Trimming left V 2 bases short and J 2 bases short, with 10 bases between. The germline V gene encodes CDR1 KGHSH and CDR2 LQKENI. This CDR3 comprises 15 residues. The DNA for the CDR3 is TGTGCCAGCTCACCAACGGGGAGGCCCTACAATGAGCAGTTCTTC. Translation: CASSPTGRPYNEQFF. Using reference TRBV18 and TRBJ2-1 for the parts outside the CDR3, the full variable domain is NAGVMQNPRHLVRRRGQEARLRCSPMKGHSHVYWYRQLPEEGLKFMVYLQKENIIDESGMPKERFSAEFPKEGPSILRIQQVVRGDSAAYFCASSPTGRPYNEQFFGPGTRLTVL.

This clone was picked up a small number of times. This chain uses TRBV4-3 with TRBJ2-7; the match to TRBD2 covers 13 bases. Germline V gives CDR1 LGHNA, CDR2 YSLEER. The CDR3 length is 15 residues. Unmatched junction bases numbered 8, after V lost 5 bases and J lost 7 bases. CDR3 protein: CASSSTSGGIGEQYF. In DNA form, the CDR3 reads TGCGCCAGCAGCTCGACTAGCGGGGGGATAGGTGAGCAGTACTTC.

The rearrangement links TRBV18 to TRBJ2-5; D might be TRBD1 or TRBD2, each matching 6 bases. This CDR3 is 15 amino acids long. V shed 5 bases and J shed 1 base, with 14 bases lying between them. Per germline, CDR1 KGHSH and CDR2 LQKENI. The CDR3 DNA reads TGTGCCAGCTCATTAGACGGGGGCCGCCAAGAGACCCAGTACTTC. Protein sequence: CASSLDGGRQETQYF.

The rearrangement joins TRBV29-1 to TRBJ1-2; TRBD1 aligns across 12 bases. Unmatched junction bases numbered 6, after V lost 6 bases and J lost 7 bases. This CDR3 comprises 13 residues. The germline V gene encodes CDR1 SQVTM and CDR2 ANQGSEA. Written as DNA, the CDR3 is TGCAGCGTATCGGGGACAGGGGGCTCTGGCTACACCTTC. Its translation: CSVSGTGGSGYTF.

This clone was observed a single time. CDR3 loop: CASSFADSRGNTIYF. CDR3 sequence (DNA): TGTGCCAGCAGCTTTGCGGACTCCAGGGGAAACACCATATATTTT. This chain links TRBV7-8 with TRBJ1-3; unclear D gene. The CDR3 runs to 15 residues. Trimming removed 3 bases at V and 4 bases at J, with 13 bases between. Germline V CDR1 and CDR2: SGHVS, FQNEAQ.

In this sample, this clone turned up a few times. The CDR3 nucleotides are TGTGCCAGCAGCCAGGGGTTAGCAACAGATACGCAGTATTTT. The encoded protein is CASSQGLATDTQYF. This rearrangement joins TRBV2 to TRBJ2-3, with a tentative D call TRBD1 (6 bases). V was trimmed by 6 bases and J by 3 bases, leaving 13 bases between them. The CDR3 runs to 14 residues. The germline V gene has CDR1 SNHLY and CDR2 FYNNEI.

This sequence joins TRBV29-1 and TRBJ1-1; TRBD1 is a possible D gene (5 bases). V was cut by 7 bases and J by 0 bases, with 12 bases left in between. CDR3 length: 13 residues. CDR1 SQVTM and CDR2 ANQGSEA come from the germline V gene. CDR3 sequence reads: CSARGAMNTEAFF. CDR3 coding DNA: TGCAGCGCCCGAGGGGCCATGAACACTGAAGCTTTCTTT. Full variable domain (outside the CDR3, taken from reference TRBV29-1 and TRBJ1-1): SAVISQKPSRDICQRGTSLTIQCQVDSQVTMMFWYRQQPGQSLTLIATANQGSEATYESGFVIDKFPISRPNLTFSTLTVSNMSPEDSSIYLCSARGAMNTEAFFGQGTRLTVV.

Written as DNA, the CDR3 is TGTGCCAGTAGTACGACTTTGGGGGGGTTGGGTCAGCCCCAGCATTTT. It yields the protein CASSTTLGGLGQPQHF. V gene TRBV19 combines with J gene TRBJ1-5; perhaps TRBD1 as D (5 bases). Trimming shortened V by 4 bases and J by 6 bases, and 19 bases separated the two germline ends. CDR1 LNHDA and CDR2 SQIVND come from the germline V gene (reference sequence). The CDR3 has 16 residues.

The rearrangement uses TRBV6-1 and TRBJ1-2; 11 positions match TRBD1. V lost 5 bases and J lost 8; bases outside the gene matches: 10. Germline values: CDR1 MNHNS, CDR2 SASEGT. There are 15 residues in the CDR3. In DNA form, the CDR3 reads TGTGCCAGCAGTACGTGGACAGGGGGCGCGCGGGGCTACACCTTC. Translated: CASSTWTGGARGYTF.

This chain links TRBV15 with TRBJ2-3; unclear D gene. V was clipped by 2 bases and J by 1 base, with 19 bases between them. Germline V CDR1 and CDR2: LNHNV, YYDKDF (reference sequence). There are 18 residues in the CDR3. The CDR3 sequence: CATSRPQDGGPRTDTQYF. The CDR3 DNA reads as TGTGCCACCAGCAGACCCCAGGACGGCGGACCCCGCACAGATACGCAGTATTTT.

The chain joins TRBV30 to TRBJ1-2; D is undetermined. In germline, CDR1 is GTSNPN, CDR2 SVGIG (reference sequence). This CDR3 region has 13 residues. Trimming left V 5 bases short and J 4 bases short, with 14 bases between. CDR3 loop: CAWATGKPYGYTF. CDR3 sequence (DNA): TGTGCCTGGGCTACCGGGAAACCCTATGGCTACACCTTC. Using reference TRBV30 and TRBJ1-2 for the parts outside the CDR3, the full variable domain is SQTIHQWPATLVQPVGSPLSLECTVEGTSNPNLYWYRQAAGRGLQLLFYSVGIGQISSEVPQNLSASRPQDRQFILSSKKLLLSDSGFYLCAWATGKPYGYTFGSGTRLTVV.

The sample holds a few counts of this clone. V gene TRBV2 combines with J gene TRBJ2-7, with 8 bases identical to TRBD2. The CDR3 loop spans 17 amino acids. With 6 bases clipped from V and 0 bases from J, the junction kept 13 bases outside the gene matches. The V gene's germline CDR1 is SNHLY and CDR2 FYNNEI. The CDR3 coding sequence is TGTGCCAGCAGGGAAACACTAGCGGTGCAATTCTCCTACGAGCAGTACTTC. This sequence encodes CASRETLAVQFSYEQYF.

J is TRBJ1-6 and V is TRBV30; D is unresolved. CDR3 length equals 15 residues. Germline V gene lookup returns CDR1 GTSNPN and CDR2 SVGIG (reference sequence). V lost 4 bases and J 6 bases, leaving 16 bases between the germline ends. The chain's CDR3 is CAWKRVIPLNSPLHF. CDR3 nucleotide sequence: TGTGCCTGGAAGAGGGTGATACCTCTTAATTCACCCCTCCACTTT. Looking up the rest from reference TRBV30 and TRBJ1-6 gives the full variable domain: SQTIHQWPATLVQPVGSPLSLECTVEGTSNPNLYWYRQAAGRGLQLLFYSVGIGQISSEVPQNLSASRPQDRQFILSSKKLLLSDSGFYLCAWKRVIPLNSPLHFGNGTRLTVT.